This T cell receptor (beta chain) is drawn from a study of Ad26.COV2.S vaccination and SARS-CoV-2 variants. About the study: Administration of Ad26.COV2.S was intramuscular, either once or twice 56 days apart. Findings and caveats of the study: Greater spike-specific TCR breadth was seen in vaccine recipients than in placebo recipients.

Only in-frame clones appear in the TCRdb table, and some are missing; sequencing was by immunoSEQ multiplex PCR. In the table there are roughly 700,000 clones, more than 70% of which are singletons. Treatment meaning: about 20 received Ad26.COV2.S at low or high dose, single or two shots; about 5 received placebo; per-sample allocation not given. The investigators took samples on day 63 after the first vaccine or placebo injection. Boston supplied an adult donor aged 18-55 years. Germline V gene data show CDR1 as SGHNT and CDR2 as YYREEE (reference sequence). CDR3 length: 13 residues. V lost 1 base to trimming and J lost 4 bases, with 8 bases between them. Of note for this clone: The antigen is unknown.

This TCR came from a person between 18 and 65 years old who received the Ad26.COV2.S COVID-19 vaccine or a placebo. The chain combines TRBV5-4 with TRBJ1-2; D unresolved. The sample here was peripheral blood, taken in a trial of Ad26.COV2.S vaccine versus placebo. The CDR3 DNA is TGTGCCAGCAGCTTGCCACAGAGCTATGGCTACACCTTC. It encodes CASSLPQSYGYTF.